Below are 7 T cell receptor beta chains sequenced from a single sample in a study of OX40 agonist ivuxolimab in advanced cancers. TCRdb's table, derived via immunoSEQ multiplex PCR, lists solely in-frame clones and lacks some. Among tens of thousands of clones listed, about 90% were seen once. Sequencing used CD4+ or CD8+ T cells sorted from blood, obtained in a trial of the OX40 agonist ivuxolimab. These TCRs come from an adult with an advanced solid tumor such as melanoma, head and neck, liver or kidney cancer.

This chain joins TRBV21-1 and TRBJ1-1. TRBV21-1 is assigned pseudogene status. The CDR3 has 16 residues. CDR3: CASSPPGSGAVTEAFF. The DNA for the CDR3 is TGTGCCAGCAGCCCCCCCGGTTCGGGGGCTGTCACTGAAGCTTTCTTT.

The chain recombines TRBV7-8 with TRBJ1-5; a weak D match, TRBD1 (5 bases). The V and J ends lost 8 bases and 5 bases respectively, with 10 bases between them. CDR3 size: 12 residues. The germline V gene has CDR1 SGHVS and CDR2 FQNEAQ. For the CDR3, the DNA is TGTGCCAGCGCCAGGGACCATCAGCCCCAGCATTTT. Translating it yields CASARDHQPQHF.

The chain joins TRBV9 to TRBJ2-2; the match to TRBD1 covers 9 bases. The CDR3 length is 15 residues. Trimming removed 4 bases from V and 7 bases from J; junction bases left unmatched: 8. The germline CDR1 and CDR2 sequences are SGDLS and YYNGEE. CDR3 in DNA: TGTGCCAGCAGCCCCTCGACAGGGGGGGACGGGGAGCTGTTTTTT. Its protein is CASSPSTGGDGELFF.

This clone was detected a few times. The J gene is TRBJ2-2, the V gene TRBV28, with 12 bases identical to TRBD1. The V and J ends lost 6 bases and 6 bases, in that order; junction bases with no gene match: 23. The CDR3 is 21 amino acids. Germline V gives CDR1 MDHEN, CDR2 SYDVKM. CDR3 bases: TGTGCCAGCAGGCATACCCCCGGGACAGGGGGCCAATTCGGTCTCTCCGGGGAGCTGTTTTTT. Residues: CASRHTPGTGGQFGLSGELFF.

The rearrangement joins TRBV2 to TRBJ1-3, with no clear D. V was cut by 4 bases and J by 8 bases, with 9 bases left in between. This CDR3 spans 12 amino acids. CDR1 and CDR2 (germline): SNHLY, FYNNEI. CDR3 sequence (DNA): TGTGCCAGCAGTGGGCTGGCGGACACCATATATTTT. Its protein product is CASSGLADTIYF.

A single count supports this clone. The J gene is TRBJ1-4, the V gene TRBV15; a possible D gene is TRBD1 (5 bases). Germline CDR1 and CDR2: LNHNV and YYDKDF (reference sequence). Trimming stripped 0 bases from V and 0 bases from J, with 8 bases between. The CDR3 spans 16 residues. The CDR3 DNA reads TGTGCCACCAGCAGAGACAGGGATGCAACTAATGAAAAACTGTTTTTT. Its translation is CATSRDRDATNEKLFF.

The sample holds a few counts of this clone. The CDR3 reads CASSAYWTGTMGGLSGNTIYF. The CDR3 DNA sequence: TGTGCCAGCAGCGCCTACTGGACAGGGACTATGGGGGGACTCTCTGGAAACACCATATATTTT. V gene TRBV9 combines with J gene TRBJ1-3, with 8 bases identical to TRBD1. CDR1 is SGDLS and CDR2 is YYNGEE in the germline V gene. V lost 3 bases to trimming and J lost 0 bases; unmatched junction nucleotides: 20. The CDR3 is 21 residues long. Variable domain in full (rest from reference TRBV9 and TRBJ1-3): DSGVTQTPKHLITATGQRVTLRCSPRSGDLSVYWYQQSLDQGLQFLIQYYNGEERAKGNILERFSAQQFPDLHSELNLSSLELGDSALYFCASSAYWTGTMGGLSGNTIYFGEGSWLTVV.